The T cell receptor beta chain under discussion was sequenced for a study of human T cells and chemical hapten exposure. One entry per CDR3 protein, called by TCRdb with MiXCR from the RACE reads. The sample holds roughly 90,000 distinct CDR3 sequences; approximately 10% are singletons and the top ten take around 1%. V lost 4 bases, J lost 7 bases, and 11 bases lay in between. The CDR3 totals 12 residues. The germline V gene encodes CDR1 DFQATT and CDR2 SNEGSKA (reference sequence). The sample's time point: patch test 3, about 24 weeks after DPC sensitization. Noted treatment: therapeutic diphenylcyclopropenone sensitization with weekly scalp DPC.

Material: whole blood, obtained in connection with sensitization to the hapten diphenylcyclopropenone (DPC). This clonotype originated in a woman younger than 45 with alopecia areata. Some clones in this sample may be carry-over from other donors' samples. The rearrangement links TRBV20-1 to TRBJ2-1, with D unclear. The CDR3 sequence is CSANRLLNEQFF. The DNA for the CDR3 is TGCAGTGCTAACCGGCTCCTAAATGAGCAGTTCTTC.